The 20 T cell receptor beta chains in this list originate from one sample, sequenced in a study of blood T cell repertoires in COVID-19. Sequenced by immunoSEQ multiplex PCR; TCRdb stores in-frame clones only, minus some. The table has over 200,000 clones, roughly 86% seen once. Sequencing was done on a sample of PBMCs or T cells enriched from blood (not recorded which). These receptors all stem from a man between 18 and 29 years old with acute COVID-19.

V usage is TRBV5-8 and J usage is TRBJ1-5; D gene unclear. Germline CDR1 and CDR2: SGHTS and YDEGEE. The CDR3 consists of 11 residues. Trimming left V 2 bases short and J 7 bases short, with 4 bases between. The CDR3 coding sequence is TGTGCCAGCAGCTTCAGGCAGCCCCAGCATTTT. Its protein product is CASSFRQPQHF. The complete variable domain, with remaining parts taken from reference TRBV5-8 and TRBJ1-5, reads EAGVTQSPTHLIKTRGQQATLRCSPISGHTSVYWYQQALGLGLQFLLWYDEGEERNRGNFPPRFSGRQFPNYSSELNVNALELEDSALYLCASSFRQPQHFGDGTRLSIL.

The chain links TRBV7-8 to TRBJ2-1; 9 bases map to TRBD2. The CDR3 runs to 15 residues. The germline CDR1 and CDR2 sequences are SGHVS and FQNEAQ. V trimming: 6 bases; J trimming: 5 bases; junction bases outside the gene matches: 8. This chain's CDR3 is CASRGDSGSHNEQFF. DNA of the CDR3: TGTGCCAGCAGAGGGGATAGCGGGAGCCACAATGAGCAGTTCTTC. The entire variable domain, with the rest obtained from reference TRBV7-8 and TRBJ2-1, is as follows: GAGVSQSPRYKVAKRGQDVALRCDPISGHVSLFWYQQALGQGPEFLTYFQNEAQLDKSGLPSDRFFAERPEGSVSTLKIQRTQQEDSAVYLCASRGDSGSHNEQFFGPGTRLTVL.

The V call is TRBV25-1, the J call TRBJ2-2, with 7 bases lining up with TRBD2. This CDR3 comprises 14 residues. The germline CDR1 and CDR2 sequences are MGHDK and SYGVNS. Trimming took 3 bases from V and 5 from J; bases not matched to a gene: 3. CDR3 amino acids: CASSDLLATGELFF. In DNA, the CDR3 is TGTGCCAGCAGTGACCTACTAGCGACCGGGGAGCTGTTTTTT.

This clone was counted between two and nine times. V gene TRBV4-3 combines with J gene TRBJ2-3, with 7 bases aligning to TRBD1. V lost 5 bases and J lost 4; bases outside the gene matches: 3. This CDR3 is built from 13 residues. The germline CDR1 and CDR2 sequences are LGHNA and YSLEER. The CDR3 is CASSRQGADTQYF. CDR3 DNA sequence: TGCGCCAGCAGCAGACAGGGAGCAGATACGCAGTATTTT.

The chain links TRBV23-1 to TRBJ2-7, with no clear D. TRBV23-1 is reported as an ORF; its role is uncertain. CDR3 length: 16 residues. Deletions cut 3 bases from V and 1 base from J, with 16 bases between. The CDR3 DNA reads TGCGCCAGCAGTCACTTAAAGGCAGGCCAATCCTACGAGCAGTACTTC. It encodes CASSHLKAGQSYEQYF.

The J gene is TRBJ1-5, the V gene TRBV28; unclear D gene. This CDR3 spans 16 amino acids. CDR1 is MDHEN and CDR2 is SYDVKM in the germline V gene. V was cut by 7 bases and J by 6 bases, with 22 bases left in between. Here the CDR3 DNA reads TGTGCCAGCAAGAGGTGGAGTGGCGGCGAAGGTCAGCCCCAGCATTTT. Protein sequence: CASKRWSGGEGQPQHF.

This clone was counted between two and nine times. This chain connects TRBV4-2 to TRBJ1-4; 10 nucleotides align to TRBD1. Per germline, CDR1 LGHNA and CDR2 YNFKEQ. The V gene end was trimmed by 0 bases and the J gene end by 6 bases; junction bases not matched to a gene: 4. The CDR3 extends over 16 amino acids. CDR3 in DNA: TGTGCCAGCAGCCAAGAGGGCGGGACAGGGGATGAAAAACTGTTTTTT. Translating gives CASSQEGGTGDEKLFF.

This chain connects TRBV4-2 to TRBJ2-3; 13 positions match TRBD2. CDR3 length: 18 residues. The trim removed 3 bases at V and 6 bases at J, leaving 12 bases unmatched. The germline V gene encodes CDR1 LGHNA and CDR2 YNFKEQ. The CDR3 spells CASSHPPGLAGDGDTQYF. The CDR3 nucleotides are TGTGCCAGCAGCCACCCCCCAGGACTAGCGGGAGATGGTGATACGCAGTATTTT.

This chain uses TRBV27 with TRBJ1-5; unclear D gene. Germline CDR1 MNHEY, CDR2 SMNVEV (reference sequence). The V end was cut by 3 bases, the J end by 1 base, with 7 bases between. The CDR3 is made up of 14 amino acids. The CDR3 nucleotides are TGTGCCAGCAGTTTCGGGTTGAGCAATCAGCCCCAGCATTTT. Its protein product is CASSFGLSNQPQHF.

This clone appeared a single time. The chain combines TRBV7-9 with TRBJ1-1, with 8 bases lining up with TRBD1. Trimming removed 8 bases from V and 8 bases from J; junction bases left unmatched: 7. Germline loops: CDR1 SEHNR, CDR2 FQNEAQ (reference sequence). CDR3 length: 12 residues. Here the CDR3 DNA reads TGTGCCAGCGGAGAGACAGGGGAAGAAGCTTTCTTT. Translation gives CASGETGEEAFF.

The rearrangement uses TRBV27 and TRBJ1-2; D might be TRBD1 (5 bases). The V and J ends lost 7 bases and 2 bases respectively, with 11 bases between them. The CDR3 extends over 13 amino acids. Germline CDR1 is MNHEY and CDR2 is SMNVEV (reference sequence). The CDR3 region is CASTRAGNYGYTF. In DNA form, the CDR3 reads TGTGCCAGCACCCGTGCAGGGAACTATGGCTACACCTTC.

This clone was found once. The chain links TRBV29-1 to TRBJ2-7, with D perhaps matching TRBD1 (6 bases). V lost 0 bases and J 0 bases, leaving 12 bases between the germline ends. The CDR3 contains 15 residues. Looked up from germline, CDR1 is SQVTM and CDR2 is ANQGSEA. The CDR3 here is CSVEDRRGSSYEQYF. CDR3 DNA sequence: TGCAGCGTTGAAGATCGCAGGGGAAGCTCCTACGAGCAGTACTTC.

V is TRBV24-1 and J is TRBJ1-2; 7 positions agree with TRBD1. Unmatched junction bases numbered 2, after V lost 3 bases and J lost 5 bases. The CDR3 has 13 residues. Germline V gene sequence: CDR1 KGHDR, CDR2 SFDVKD. In nucleotides, the CDR3 is TGTGCCACCAGTGATACGGGACAGTATGGCTACACCTTC. It codes for CATSDTGQYGYTF.

The chain uses TRBV7-8 and TRBJ2-7; 11 positions match TRBD2. V shed 5 bases, J shed 2 bases, and the junction held 5 bases outside the gene matches. The CDR3 is 15 amino acids. The germline V gene has CDR1 SGHVS and CDR2 FQNEAQ. The CDR3 protein is CASSASSGGTYEQYF. The DNA of the CDR3 is TGTGCCAGCAGCGCATCTAGCGGGGGGACCTACGAGCAGTACTTC.

CDR3 sequence reads: CAEGKDTEAFF. The CDR3 nucleotides read TGTGCGGAGGGAAAGGACACTGAAGCTTTCTTT. This chain joins TRBV7-9 and TRBJ1-1; no firm D call. In germline, CDR1 is SEHNR, CDR2 FQNEAQ (reference sequence). This CDR3 comprises 11 residues. Looking up the rest from reference TRBV7-9 and TRBJ1-1 gives the full variable domain: DTGVSQNPRHKITKRGQNVTFRCDPISEHNRLYWYRQTLGQGPEFLTYFQNEAQLEKSRLLSDRFSAERPKGSFSTLEIQRTEQGDSAMYLCAEGKDTEAFFGQGTRLTVV.

This chain connects TRBV29-1 to TRBJ2-2, with D possibly being TRBD2 (5 bases). Trimming took off 4 bases at V and 6 bases at J, with 6 bases between the two ends. The length of the CDR3 is 11 residues. The germline V gene has CDR1 SQVTM and CDR2 ANQGSEA. CDR3 protein: CSVVGAGELFF. Written as DNA, the CDR3 is TGCAGCGTTGTCGGGGCCGGGGAGCTGTTTTTT.

The chain carries TRBV11-2 and TRBJ1-5; D is unclear. This CDR3 has 14 residues. From germline, CDR1 is SGHAT and CDR2 FQNNGV. V lost 3 bases and J lost 4, with 10 bases in between. The CDR3 sequence is CASSLDTGNQPQHF. As DNA, the CDR3 is TGTGCCAGCAGCTTGGATACGGGGAATCAGCCCCAGCATTTT.

The genes are TRBV7-8 and TRBJ1-1; possibly TRBD1 for D (6 bases). V was cut by 2 bases and J by 4 bases, with 17 bases left in between. The CDR3 is 16 amino acids. Germline V gene lookup returns CDR1 SGHVS and CDR2 FQNEAQ. The CDR3: CASSLSTGWRSTEAFF. As DNA, the CDR3 is TGTGCCAGCAGCTTATCTACAGGGTGGAGGTCCACTGAAGCTTTCTTT.

The chain employs TRBV28 and TRBJ2-7; TRBD2 is a possible D gene (6 bases). This CDR3 spans 15 amino acids. The germline gives CDR1 MDHEN, CDR2 SYDVKM. V was trimmed by 5 bases and J by 4 bases, leaving 18 bases between them. The CDR3 nucleotides read TGTGCCAGCAGTGGGACTCGGGGCTGGTTGTACGAGCAGTACTTC. Translating it yields CASSGTRGWLYEQYF. The full variable domain, completed using reference TRBV28 and TRBJ2-7, is DVKVTQSSRYLVKRTGEKVFLECVQDMDHENMFWYRQDPGLGLRLIYFSYDVKMKEKGDIPEGYSVSREKKERFSLILESASTNQTSMYLCASSGTRGWLYEQYFGPGTRLTVT.

As DNA, the CDR3 is TGTGCCAGCAGCCAAGATCAAGGCGGGCAGAAAAGGACCTCCTACGAGCAGTACTTC. This codes for CASSQDQGGQKRTSYEQYF. The chain carries TRBV4-2 and TRBJ2-7; D might be TRBD2 (5 bases). V was trimmed by 0 bases and J by 0 bases, leaving 21 bases between them. From germline, CDR1 is LGHNA and CDR2 YNFKEQ. This CDR3 region has 19 residues.